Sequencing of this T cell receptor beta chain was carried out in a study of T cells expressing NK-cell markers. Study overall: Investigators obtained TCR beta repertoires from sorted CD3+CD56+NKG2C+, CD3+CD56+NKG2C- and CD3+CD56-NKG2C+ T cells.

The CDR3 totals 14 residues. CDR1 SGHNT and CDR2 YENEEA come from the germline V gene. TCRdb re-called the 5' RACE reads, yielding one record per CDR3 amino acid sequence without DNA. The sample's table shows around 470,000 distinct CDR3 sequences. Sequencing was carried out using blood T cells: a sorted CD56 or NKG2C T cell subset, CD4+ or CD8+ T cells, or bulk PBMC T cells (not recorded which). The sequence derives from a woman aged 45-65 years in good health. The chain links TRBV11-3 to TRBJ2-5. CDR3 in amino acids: CASRKRLGRETQYF.